Listed here are 20 T cell receptor beta chains from one sample, sequenced in a study of cytomegalovirus exposure and HLA in healthy donors. PCR involved 60 Vbeta and 13 Jbeta primers. Sequenced by immunoSEQ multiplex PCR; TCRdb stores in-frame clones only, minus some. The table includes approximately 99,000 clones, roughly three quarters detected once. Sequencing input: PBMCs. The receptors here all came from a male donor in good health and CMV-seropositive.

This clone was seen only a few times. The gene calls are TRBV30 and TRBJ2-1, with 10 bases identical to TRBD2. The germline CDR1 and CDR2 sequences are GTSNPN and SVGIG (reference sequence). This CDR3 is 15 amino acids long. The junction had 7 bases not matched to a gene; V was cut back by 6 bases and J by 2 bases. For the CDR3, the DNA is TGTGCCTGTACGGGACTAGCGACCGCCTACAATGAGCAGTTCTTC. It encodes CACTGLATAYNEQFF.

The chain uses TRBV23-1 and TRBJ1-2; TRBD1 aligns across 8 bases. TRBV23-1 is labeled an ORF, and its function is uncertain. The CDR3 extends over 12 amino acids. V dropped 6 bases and J dropped 6; count of bases not matched to a gene: 3. In DNA form, the CDR3 reads TGCGCCAGCAGACGACAGGGGCATGGCTACACCTTC. Residues: CASRRQGHGYTF.

V and J are TRBV5-6 and TRBJ1-1, with 9 positions matching TRBD1. V lost 2 bases, J lost 6 bases, and 2 bases stayed unmatched. The CDR3 is made up of 13 amino acids. Germline lookup yields CDR1 SGHDT and CDR2 YYEEEE. CDR3 in amino acids: CASSFGTGPEAFF. CDR3 in DNA: TGTGCCAGCAGCTTTGGGACAGGGCCTGAAGCTTTCTTT. Drawing the rest from reference TRBV5-6 and TRBJ1-1, the complete variable domain is DAGVTQSPTHLIKTRGQQVTLRCSPKSGHDTVSWYQQALGQGPQFIFQYYEEEERQRGNFPDRFSGHQFPNYSSELNVNALLLGDSALYLCASSFGTGPEAFFGQGTRLTVV.

This chain connects TRBV5-1 to TRBJ1-3, with 10 bases identical to TRBD1. This CDR3 has 17 amino acids. Germline-derived CDR1 and CDR2 are SGHRS and YFSETQ. J lost 0 bases, V lost 4 bases, and 7 bases had no gene match. CDR3 residues: CASSGGQGTPSGNTIYF. CDR3 in DNA: TGCGCCAGCAGCGGGGGACAGGGGACCCCCTCTGGAAACACCATATATTTT.

This clone has a single count. This rearrangement joins TRBV29-1 to TRBJ2-5; a possible D gene is TRBD1 (5 bases). This CDR3 region has 14 residues. The germline CDR1 and CDR2 sequences are SQVTM and ANQGSEA. The ends were cut back, 6 bases at V and 5 bases at J, with 19 bases in the middle. The CDR3 protein is CSVVPQGLLETQYF. CDR3 nucleotide sequence: TGCAGCGTCGTACCGCAGGGCCTTCTGGAGACCCAGTACTTC.

This clone was recorded only once. The V and J genes are TRBV7-3 and TRBJ2-5, with D possibly TRBD1 on 7 matching bases. Trimming pared 2 bases from V and 5 bases from J, leaving 9 bases between. The CDR3 spans 13 residues. CDR1 and CDR2 from the germline V gene are SGHTA and FQGTGA. CDR3 in amino acids: CASSLAGGETQYF. The CDR3 DNA reads TGTGCCAGCAGCTTAGCAGGGGGGGAGACCCAGTACTTC.

The rearrangement links TRBV27 to TRBJ2-5; no firm D call. In germline, CDR1 is MNHEY, CDR2 SMNVEV (reference sequence). V was pared by 0 bases and J by 5 bases, with 16 bases between. There are 16 residues in the CDR3. For the CDR3, the DNA is TGTGCCAGCAGTTTATCGGGCAGCCTATTGCTGGAGACCCAGTACTTC. It specifies CASSLSGSLLLETQYF.

V gene TRBV2 combines with J gene TRBJ2-7, with 7 nucleotides matching TRBD1. The V gene's germline CDR1 is SNHLY and CDR2 FYNNEI. Trimming at V came to 6 bases and at J to 0 bases, leaving 5 bases not matched to a gene. The CDR3 length is 14 residues. CDR3: CASRGWDSSYEQYF. CDR3 DNA sequence: TGTGCCAGCAGGGGGTGGGACAGCTCCTACGAGCAGTACTTC.

The rearrangement links TRBV4-1 to TRBJ1-6, with 7 bases that match TRBD1. CDR1 is MGHRA and CDR2 is YSYEKL in the germline V gene. The junction had 5 bases not matched to a gene; V was cut back by 1 base and J by 8 bases. There are 15 residues in the CDR3. CDR3 in DNA: TGCGCCAGCAGCCAAGGAAGGCAGGGGGATTCACCCCTCCACTTT. The encoded protein is CASSQGRQGDSPLHF.

V and J are TRBV6-1 and TRBJ1-1; tentatively, D is TRBD1 (6 bases). The CDR3 is made up of 15 amino acids. Trimming took 4 bases from V and 4 from J, leaving 16 bases between them. CDR1 and CDR2 from the germline V gene are MNHNS and SASEGT. Here the CDR3 reads CASSARSGVSTEAFF. CDR3 coding DNA: TGTGCCAGCAGTGCTAGGTCAGGGGTGAGCACTGAAGCTTTCTTT.

In its sample, this clone was seen a few times. This chain uses TRBV5-6 with TRBJ1-5; D remains ambiguous. This CDR3 comprises 14 residues. The V gene's germline CDR1 is SGHDT and CDR2 YYEEEE. Trimming left V 3 bases short and J 3 bases short, with 10 bases between. The chain's CDR3 is CASSYGRANQPQHF. CDR3 bases: TGTGCCAGCAGCTATGGGAGAGCCAATCAGCCCCAGCATTTT.

J is TRBJ1-5 and V is TRBV19, with unresolved D. Germline V gene lookup returns CDR1 LNHDA and CDR2 SQIVND (reference sequence). This CDR3 is built from 15 residues. Trimming shortened V by 1 base and J by 0 bases, and 7 bases separated the two germline ends. The CDR3 DNA sequence: TGTGCCAGTAGTATAGGGCGGAATAGCAATCAGCCCCAGCATTTT. Translated, it gives CASSIGRNSNQPQHF.

The gene calls are TRBV9 and TRBJ1-5, with no clear D. V dropped 7 bases and J dropped 9 bases, with 20 bases sitting between them. The length of the CDR3 is 14 residues. Germline CDR1 reads SGDLS; CDR2 reads YYNGEE. The CDR3 DNA reads TGTGCCAGCGTGGTTGCGGAACTCCTTCGGCCCCAGCATTTT. It specifies CASVVAELLRPQHF.

This clone has more than one count but fewer than ten. The rearrangement uses TRBV13 and TRBJ2-7; possibly TRBD2 for D (5 bases). Trimming took 7 bases from V and 0 from J, leaving 16 bases between them. Germline CDR1 reads PRHDT; CDR2 reads FYEKMQ (reference sequence). There are 15 residues in the CDR3. The CDR3 bases are TGTGCCAGCACCCCGAAGGAGGCAGACTCCTACGAGCAGTACTTC. This gives the protein CASTPKEADSYEQYF.

The J gene is TRBJ2-5, the V gene TRBV9; possibly TRBD2 for D (7 bases). V dropped 3 bases and J dropped 5 bases, with 14 bases sitting between them. Germline assignment: CDR1 SGDLS and CDR2 YYNGEE. CDR3 length: 14 amino acids. The CDR3 DNA is TGTGCCAGCAGCGCGGGGGGCGGCGGGGAGACCCAGTACTTC. Amino acids: CASSAGGGGETQYF.

V is TRBV7-8 and J is TRBJ1-1; 8 bases match TRBD1. Trimming removed 4 bases from V and 0 bases from J; junction bases left unmatched: 7. The CDR3 runs to 16 residues. CDR1 and CDR2 from the germline V gene are SGHVS and FQNEAQ. CDR3 DNA sequence: TGTGCCAGCAGCTCCCCCCCAGGGGGCGTGAACACTGAAGCTTTCTTT. Translation: CASSSPPGGVNTEAFF.

The chain uses TRBV19 and TRBJ1-1; 9 nucleotides match TRBD1. The CDR3 has 15 amino acids. The V and J ends lost 5 bases and 5 bases, in that order; junction bases with no gene match: 9. CDR1 and CDR2 (germline): LNHDA, SQIVND (reference sequence). This chain's CDR3 is CASSSIGTGRTEAFF. The CDR3 nucleotides are TGTGCCAGTAGTTCTATAGGGACAGGGAGGACTGAAGCTTTCTTT.

The chain links TRBV5-6 to TRBJ2-7; 10 nucleotides align to TRBD1. The ends lost 0 bases at V and 3 bases at J; junction bases unmatched: 6. This CDR3 comprises 16 residues. The V gene's germline CDR1 is SGHDT and CDR2 YYEEEE. In DNA, the CDR3 is TGTGCCAGCAGCTTGGGCAACCGGGACAGGGGCTACGAGCAGTACTTC. Translation gives CASSLGNRDRGYEQYF. The whole variable domain, filled in from reference TRBV5-6 and TRBJ2-7, reads DAGVTQSPTHLIKTRGQQVTLRCSPKSGHDTVSWYQQALGQGPQFIFQYYEEEERQRGNFPDRFSGHQFPNYSSELNVNALLLGDSALYLCASSLGNRDRGYEQYFGPGTRLTVT.

V usage is TRBV4-3 and J usage is TRBJ2-3, with D perhaps matching TRBD2 (7 bases). The CDR3 runs 16 residues. Trimming took 4 bases from V and 0 from J, leaving 14 bases between them. Germline CDR1 and CDR2: LGHNA and YSLEER. The CDR3 DNA reads TGCGCCAGCAGCCTGGGGGAGGGGGTTAGCACAGATACGCAGTATTTT. It encodes CASSLGEGVSTDTQYF.

The V call is TRBV27, the J call TRBJ1-4; 8 nucleotides align to TRBD1. CDR1 is MNHEY, CDR2 SMNVEV, per germline (reference sequence). This CDR3 has 15 residues. V dropped 6 bases and J dropped 3; count of bases not matched to a gene: 6. For the CDR3, the DNA is TGTGCCAGCAGCGTACAGGGGGGAGCTAATGAAAAACTGTTTTTT. Protein: CASSVQGGANEKLFF.